This T cell receptor (beta chain) comes out of a study of T cell changes during pregnancy in multiple sclerosis. CDR3 length: 14 residues. The germline V gene encodes CDR1 SGHVS and CDR2 FQNEAQ. The germline V and J ends were trimmed by 4 bases and 1 base, with 10 bases remaining between them. Data came from immunoSEQ multiplex PCR; TCRdb stores just in-frame clones and leaves some out. The data contain 40,000 to 50,000 clones, approximately 94% of them seen just once; the ten biggest clones take up around 0.31%. This material consisted of CD4+ T cells from peripheral blood mononuclear cells, taken in the third trimester of pregnancy. The V call is TRBV7-8, the J call TRBJ1-1, with a weak D call TRBD1 (6 bases). The receptor comes from a female donor with multiple sclerosis, enrolled in a pregnancy study. DNA for the CDR3: TGTGCCAGCAGCTCGGGACACGGGAACACTGAAGCTTTCTTT. Translating it yields CASSSGHGNTEAFF.